This TCR beta chain came from a study of blood T cell repertoires in COVID-19. For the study at large: Some COVID-19 samples were acute and others convalescent; all came from the United States, Italy and Spain. Sources were T cells, B-cell-depleted T cells, or PBMCs; the material itself was cDNA or gDNA.

As originally analysed: By means of reference gene primer amplification, nucleated cell counts were estimated. The data were produced by immunoSEQ multiplex PCR, yet TCRdb's version contains in-frame clones alone and is incomplete. V and J calls and clone size follow that table, whereas D and trimming were derived from the DNA. The repertoire holds about 120,000 clones, roughly four fifths seen once, with about 9.4% in the top ten. The CDR3 contains 15 residues. CDR1 is SGHRS, CDR2 YFSETQ, per germline. Losses at the gene ends were 4 bases for V and 4 bases for J; bases not matched to a gene: 7. The clonotype originates from a human donor in a cohort sampled during active COVID-19. Sequences were obtained from peripheral blood. The chain carries TRBV5-1 and TRBJ1-1, with 10 bases identical to TRBD1. The CDR3 is CASSKGQGRGTEAFF. The DNA of the CDR3 is TGCGCCAGCAGCAAGGGACAGGGGAGGGGCACTGAAGCTTTCTTT.